This T cell receptor beta chain was sequenced in a study of beta chain features in type 1 diabetes. Every isolated RNA sample was fully reverse transcribed, so sequencing captured expressed TCRB transcripts. Repertoires were generated with immunoSEQ multiplex PCR, while TCRdb's copy carries only in-frame clones and drops some. The table has roughly 370,000 clones, approximately 13% seen once. Sorting of CD4+ naive, central memory, regulatory and stem cell-like memory cells was performed via CD45RO/CCR7/CD25/CD127/CD95/CD27. Trimming pared 0 bases from V and 9 bases from J, leaving 9 bases between. The germline V gene encodes CDR1 GTSNPN and CDR2 SVGIG (reference sequence). There are 13 residues in the CDR3.

Specimen: naive CD4+ T cells from blood. This sequence was found in a man aged 25 to 45 in good health. This chain connects TRBV30 to TRBJ1-6, with no clear D. The CDR3 sequence is CAWSVHRVSPLHF. CDR3 DNA sequence: TGTGCCTGGAGTGTACACCGGGTTTCACCCCTCCACTTT.